This T cell receptor beta chain was obtained from a study of T cell responses to AZD1222 COVID-19 vaccine. Trimming stripped 2 bases from V and 10 bases from J, with 27 bases between. Germline CDR1 is LGHNT and CDR2 is FRNRAP. The CDR3 has 18 amino acids. The study, taken as a whole, reports: There were vaccine-associated CD4 TCRs across spike, dominant at 160-218 and 743-854. Nearly half of spike-specific TCRs reportedly go after variant regions that carry no mutations. In a largely white British group with more females than males, clonal diversity was possibly underestimated.

The repertoire was sequenced with immunoSEQ multiplex PCR; TCRdb's copy has only in-frame clones and lacks some. Of some 120,000 clones in the sample, roughly 82% were seen once. Remarks on this clone: What it binds is not known.

The sample consisted of peripheral blood, taken 28 days after the second AZD1222 dose. This receptor was taken from an adult who received the AZD1222 COVID-19 vaccine. The chain recombines TRBV12-5 with TRBJ1-5; possible D gene TRBD1, 5 bases. CDR3 coding DNA: TGTGCTAGTGGTTTGAGCCCCACCCCTCCGACGCAGGGAAGTCCCCAGCATTTT. Protein: CASGLSPTPPTQGSPQHF.